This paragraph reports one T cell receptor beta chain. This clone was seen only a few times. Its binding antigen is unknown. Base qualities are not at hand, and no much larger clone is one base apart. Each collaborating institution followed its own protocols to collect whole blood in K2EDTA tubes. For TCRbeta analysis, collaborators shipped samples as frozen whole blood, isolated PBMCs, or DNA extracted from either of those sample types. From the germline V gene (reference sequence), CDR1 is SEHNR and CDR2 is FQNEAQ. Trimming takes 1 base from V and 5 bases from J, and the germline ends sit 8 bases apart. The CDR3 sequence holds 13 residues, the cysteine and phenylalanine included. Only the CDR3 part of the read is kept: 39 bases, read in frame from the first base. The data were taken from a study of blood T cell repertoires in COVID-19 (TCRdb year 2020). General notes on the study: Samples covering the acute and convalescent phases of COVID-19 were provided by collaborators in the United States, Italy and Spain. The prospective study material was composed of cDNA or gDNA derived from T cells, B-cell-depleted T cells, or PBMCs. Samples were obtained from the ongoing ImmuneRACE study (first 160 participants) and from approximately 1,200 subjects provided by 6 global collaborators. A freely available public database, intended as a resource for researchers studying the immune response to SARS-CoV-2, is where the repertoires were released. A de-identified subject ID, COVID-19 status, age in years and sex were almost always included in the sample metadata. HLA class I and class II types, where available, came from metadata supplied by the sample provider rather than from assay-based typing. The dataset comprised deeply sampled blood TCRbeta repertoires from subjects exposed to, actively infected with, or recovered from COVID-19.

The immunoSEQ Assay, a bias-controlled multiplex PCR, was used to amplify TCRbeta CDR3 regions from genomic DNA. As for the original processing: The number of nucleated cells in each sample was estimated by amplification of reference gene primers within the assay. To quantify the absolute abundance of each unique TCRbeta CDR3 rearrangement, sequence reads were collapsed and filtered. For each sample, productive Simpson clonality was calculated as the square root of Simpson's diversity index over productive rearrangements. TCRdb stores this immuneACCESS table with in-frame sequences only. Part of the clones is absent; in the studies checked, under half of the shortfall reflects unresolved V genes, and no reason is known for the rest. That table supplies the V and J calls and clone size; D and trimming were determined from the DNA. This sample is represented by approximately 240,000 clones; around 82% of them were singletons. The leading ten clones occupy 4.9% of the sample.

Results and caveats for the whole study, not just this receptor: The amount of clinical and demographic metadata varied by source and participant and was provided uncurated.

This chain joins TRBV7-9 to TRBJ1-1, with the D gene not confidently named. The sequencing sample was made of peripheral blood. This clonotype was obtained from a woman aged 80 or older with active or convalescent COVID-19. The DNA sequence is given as TGTGCCAGCAGCTTAGGACAATGGACTGAAGCTTTCTTT. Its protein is CASSLGQWTEAFF.